This T cell receptor beta chain was retrieved from a study of T cell responses to AZD1222 COVID-19 vaccine. Whole-study results and caveats: Clonal diversity was possibly underestimated; the donors were predominantly white British and more often female.

Measured with immunoSEQ multiplex PCR; TCRdb has only the in-frame clones, and not every one. The sample shows some 49,000 clones, about 80% of them seen only once. This clone came up once. Its specificity is unknown. Trimming pared 1 base from V and 0 bases from J, leaving 4 bases between. CDR1 and CDR2 (germline): SGHTA, FQGNSA. This CDR3 is built from 14 residues. The receptor comes from an adult in good health. The rearrangement joins TRBV7-2 to TRBJ1-3; D not resolved. The sample here was peripheral blood, taken on day 0 of AZD1222 vaccination. The CDR3 spells CASSLDTSGNTIYF. Here the CDR3 DNA reads TGTGCCAGCAGCTTAGATACCTCTGGAAACACCATATATTTT.